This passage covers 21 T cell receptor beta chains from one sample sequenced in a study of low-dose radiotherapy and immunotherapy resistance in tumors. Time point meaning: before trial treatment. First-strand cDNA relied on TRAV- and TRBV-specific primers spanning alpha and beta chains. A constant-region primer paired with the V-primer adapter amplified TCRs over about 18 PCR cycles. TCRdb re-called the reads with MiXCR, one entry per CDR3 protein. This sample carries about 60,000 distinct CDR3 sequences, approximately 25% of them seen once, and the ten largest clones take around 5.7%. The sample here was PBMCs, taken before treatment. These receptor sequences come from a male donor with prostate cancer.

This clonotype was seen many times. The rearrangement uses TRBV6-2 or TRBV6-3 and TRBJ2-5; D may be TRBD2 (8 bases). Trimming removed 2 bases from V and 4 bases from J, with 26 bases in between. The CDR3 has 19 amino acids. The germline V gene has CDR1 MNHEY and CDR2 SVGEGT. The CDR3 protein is CASSYPLTGRFSGRETQYF. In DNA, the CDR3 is TGTGCCAGCAGTTACCCGTTGACAGGGCGGTTCAGCGGGAGAGAGACCCAGTACTTC.

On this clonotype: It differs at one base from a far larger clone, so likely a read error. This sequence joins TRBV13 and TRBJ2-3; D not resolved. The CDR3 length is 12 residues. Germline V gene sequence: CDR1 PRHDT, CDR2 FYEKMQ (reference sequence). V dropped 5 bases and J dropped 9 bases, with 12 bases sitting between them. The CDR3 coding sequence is TGTGCCAGCAGCGTCGAGCGACGCACGCAGTATTTT. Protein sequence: CASSVERRTQYF.

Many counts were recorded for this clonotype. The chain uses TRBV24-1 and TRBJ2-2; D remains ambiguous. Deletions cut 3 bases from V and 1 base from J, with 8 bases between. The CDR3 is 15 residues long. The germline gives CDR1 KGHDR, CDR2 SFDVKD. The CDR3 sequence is CATSDTRKNTGELFF. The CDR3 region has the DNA TGTGCCACCAGTGATACCAGAAAGAACACCGGGGAGCTGTTTTTT.

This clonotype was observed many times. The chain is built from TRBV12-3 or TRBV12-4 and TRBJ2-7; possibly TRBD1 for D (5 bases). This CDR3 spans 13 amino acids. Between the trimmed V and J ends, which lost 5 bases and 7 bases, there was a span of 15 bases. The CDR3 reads CASSRRQSPEQYF. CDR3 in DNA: TGTGCCAGCAGTCGAAGACAGTCCCCGGAGCAGTACTTC.

The CDR3 sequence is CASSVGLAVDNEQFF. CDR3 bases: TGTGCCAGCAGCGTGGGACTAGCGGTCGATAATGAGCAGTTCTTC. The rearrangement joins TRBV9 to TRBJ2-1; TRBD2 aligns across 11 bases. Per the germline V gene, CDR1 is SGDLS and CDR2 is YYNGEE. This CDR3 has 15 amino acids. V shed 2 bases and J 7 bases; nucleotides not matched to a gene: 5. Together with reference TRBV9 and TRBJ2-1, the CDR3 gives the full variable domain: DSGVTQTPKHLITATGQRVTLRCSPRSGDLSVYWYQQSLDQGLQFLIQYYNGEERAKGNILERFSAQQFPDLHSELNLSSLELGDSALYFCASSVGLAVDNEQFFGPGTRLTVL.

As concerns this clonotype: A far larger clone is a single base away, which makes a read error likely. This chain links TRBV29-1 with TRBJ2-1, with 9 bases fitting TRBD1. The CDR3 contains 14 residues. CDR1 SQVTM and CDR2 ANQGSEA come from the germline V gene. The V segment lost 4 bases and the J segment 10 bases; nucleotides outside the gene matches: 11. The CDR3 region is CSVVVVDRGREQFF. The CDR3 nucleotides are TGCAGCGTTGTTGTTGTCGACAGGGGGAGAGAGCAGTTCTTC.

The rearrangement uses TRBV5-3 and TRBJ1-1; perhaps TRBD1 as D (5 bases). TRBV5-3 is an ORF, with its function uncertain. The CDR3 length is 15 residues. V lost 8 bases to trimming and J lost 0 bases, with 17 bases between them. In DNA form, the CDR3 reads TGTGCCAGCACCATGCACGCGGGGGTGAACACTGAAGCTTTCTTT. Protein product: CASTMHAGVNTEAFF.

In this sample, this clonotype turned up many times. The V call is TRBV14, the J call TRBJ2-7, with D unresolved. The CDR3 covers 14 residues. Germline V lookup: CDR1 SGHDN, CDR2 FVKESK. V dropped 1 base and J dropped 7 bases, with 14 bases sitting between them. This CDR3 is CASSQGIVPEEQYF. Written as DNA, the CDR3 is TGTGCCAGCAGCCAAGGGATAGTCCCGGAGGAGCAGTACTTC.

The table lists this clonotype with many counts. CDR3 sequence (DNA): TGCAGTGCTGGAGGGGGTTCTGGGGCCAACGTCCTGACTTTC. This gives the protein CSAGGGSGANVLTF. The chain employs TRBV20-1 and TRBJ2-6; D assignment may be TRBD1 or TRBD2 (6 bases each). Trimming removed 5 bases from V and 1 base from J, with 9 bases in between. CDR1 and CDR2 (germline): DFQATT, SNEGSKA (reference sequence). The CDR3 has 14 amino acids.

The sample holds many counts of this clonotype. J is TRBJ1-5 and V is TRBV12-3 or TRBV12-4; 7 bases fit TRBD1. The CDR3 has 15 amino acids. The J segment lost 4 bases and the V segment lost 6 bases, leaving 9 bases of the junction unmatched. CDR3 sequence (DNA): TGTGCCAGCAGCTCCAGGGACAGTAGAAATCAGCCCCAGCATTTT. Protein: CASSSRDSRNQPQHF.

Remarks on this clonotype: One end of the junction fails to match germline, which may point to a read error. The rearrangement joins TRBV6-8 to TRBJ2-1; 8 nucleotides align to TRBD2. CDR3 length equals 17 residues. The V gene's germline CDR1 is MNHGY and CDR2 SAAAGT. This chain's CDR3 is CASSPPGLRGVKGFQVF. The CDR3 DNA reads TGTGCCAGCAGCCCCCCCGGATTGCGGGGGGTCAAGGGCTTTCAGGTCTTC.

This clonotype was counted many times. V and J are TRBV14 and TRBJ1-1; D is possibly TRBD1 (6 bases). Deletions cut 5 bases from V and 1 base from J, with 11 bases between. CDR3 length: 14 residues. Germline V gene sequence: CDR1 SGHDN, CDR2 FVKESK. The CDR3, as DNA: TGTGCCAGCAGCTGGGGACACCCGAACACTGAAGCTTTCTTT. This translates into CASSWGHPNTEAFF.

CDR3 nucleotide sequence: TGTGCCAGCGGGGGGACTAGCGTGAGCACAGATACGCAGTATTTT. Translated: CASGGTSVSTDTQYF. The V and J genes are TRBV2 and TRBJ2-3; 10 bases line up with TRBD2. This CDR3 region has 15 residues. The V gene end was trimmed by 8 bases and the J gene end by 0 bases; junction bases not matched to a gene: 5. From germline, CDR1 is SNHLY and CDR2 FYNNEI.

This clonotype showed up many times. In DNA form, the CDR3 reads TGTGCCAGCAGCGAGGGAACTGCCGGCTCCTATAATTCACCCCTCCACTTT. It codes for CASSEGTAGSYNSPLHF. This chain links TRBV5-6 with TRBJ1-6; D is ambiguous. The CDR3 contains 17 residues. Germline V CDR1 and CDR2: SGHDT, YYEEEE. V lost 4 bases and J 0 bases, leaving 14 bases between the germline ends.

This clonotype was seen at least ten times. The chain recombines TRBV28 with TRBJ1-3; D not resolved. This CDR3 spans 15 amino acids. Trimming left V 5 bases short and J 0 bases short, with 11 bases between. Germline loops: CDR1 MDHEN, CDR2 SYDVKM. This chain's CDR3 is CASSPRVRSGNTIYF. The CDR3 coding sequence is TGTGCCAGCAGTCCTCGAGTCCGCTCTGGAAACACCATATATTTT.

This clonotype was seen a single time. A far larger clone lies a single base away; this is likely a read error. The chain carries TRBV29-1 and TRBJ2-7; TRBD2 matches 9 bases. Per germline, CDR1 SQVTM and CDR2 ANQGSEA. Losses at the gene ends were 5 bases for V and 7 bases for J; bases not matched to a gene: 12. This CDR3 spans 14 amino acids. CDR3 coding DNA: TGCAGCGTTATAGGCGGGGGGGCTACCAATGAGCAGTACTTC. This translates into CSVIGGGATNEQYF.

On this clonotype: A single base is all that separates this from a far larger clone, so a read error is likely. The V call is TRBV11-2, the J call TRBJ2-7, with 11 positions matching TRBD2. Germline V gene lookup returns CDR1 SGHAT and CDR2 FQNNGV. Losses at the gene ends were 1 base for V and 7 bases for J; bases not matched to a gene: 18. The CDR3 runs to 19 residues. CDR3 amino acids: CASSLAVSGGGSSYNEQYF. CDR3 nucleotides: TGTGCCAGCAGCTTAGCGGTTAGCGGGGGGGGGAGCTCCTACAATGAGCAGTACTTC.

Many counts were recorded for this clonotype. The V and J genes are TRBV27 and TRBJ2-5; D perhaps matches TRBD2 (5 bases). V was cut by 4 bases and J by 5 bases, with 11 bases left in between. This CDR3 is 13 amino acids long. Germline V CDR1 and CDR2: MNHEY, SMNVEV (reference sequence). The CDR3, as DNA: TGTGCCAGCAGTTCGGGGAATGCGGAGACCCAGTACTTC. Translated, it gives CASSSGNAETQYF.

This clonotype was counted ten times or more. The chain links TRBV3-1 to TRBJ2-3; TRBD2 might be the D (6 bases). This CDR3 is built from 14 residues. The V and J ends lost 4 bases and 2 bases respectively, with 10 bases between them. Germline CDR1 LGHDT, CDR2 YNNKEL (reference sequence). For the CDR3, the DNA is TGTGCCAGCAGCCGAGTGGGACTCACAGATACGCAGTATTTT. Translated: CASSRVGLTDTQYF.

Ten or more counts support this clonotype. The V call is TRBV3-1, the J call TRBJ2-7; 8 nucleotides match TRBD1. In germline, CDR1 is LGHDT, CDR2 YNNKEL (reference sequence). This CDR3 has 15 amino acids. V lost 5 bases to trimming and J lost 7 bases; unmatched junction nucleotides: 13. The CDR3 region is CASSSTGATSEEQYF. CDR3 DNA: TGTGCCAGCAGCTCGACAGGGGCCACCTCGGAGGAGCAGTACTTC.

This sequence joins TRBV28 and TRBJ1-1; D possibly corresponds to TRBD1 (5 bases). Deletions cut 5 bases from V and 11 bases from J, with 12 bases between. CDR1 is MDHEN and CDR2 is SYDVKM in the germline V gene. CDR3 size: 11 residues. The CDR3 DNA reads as TGTGCCAGCAGTGGGGGTGCAGGGGCTTTCTTT. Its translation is CASSGGAGAFF.